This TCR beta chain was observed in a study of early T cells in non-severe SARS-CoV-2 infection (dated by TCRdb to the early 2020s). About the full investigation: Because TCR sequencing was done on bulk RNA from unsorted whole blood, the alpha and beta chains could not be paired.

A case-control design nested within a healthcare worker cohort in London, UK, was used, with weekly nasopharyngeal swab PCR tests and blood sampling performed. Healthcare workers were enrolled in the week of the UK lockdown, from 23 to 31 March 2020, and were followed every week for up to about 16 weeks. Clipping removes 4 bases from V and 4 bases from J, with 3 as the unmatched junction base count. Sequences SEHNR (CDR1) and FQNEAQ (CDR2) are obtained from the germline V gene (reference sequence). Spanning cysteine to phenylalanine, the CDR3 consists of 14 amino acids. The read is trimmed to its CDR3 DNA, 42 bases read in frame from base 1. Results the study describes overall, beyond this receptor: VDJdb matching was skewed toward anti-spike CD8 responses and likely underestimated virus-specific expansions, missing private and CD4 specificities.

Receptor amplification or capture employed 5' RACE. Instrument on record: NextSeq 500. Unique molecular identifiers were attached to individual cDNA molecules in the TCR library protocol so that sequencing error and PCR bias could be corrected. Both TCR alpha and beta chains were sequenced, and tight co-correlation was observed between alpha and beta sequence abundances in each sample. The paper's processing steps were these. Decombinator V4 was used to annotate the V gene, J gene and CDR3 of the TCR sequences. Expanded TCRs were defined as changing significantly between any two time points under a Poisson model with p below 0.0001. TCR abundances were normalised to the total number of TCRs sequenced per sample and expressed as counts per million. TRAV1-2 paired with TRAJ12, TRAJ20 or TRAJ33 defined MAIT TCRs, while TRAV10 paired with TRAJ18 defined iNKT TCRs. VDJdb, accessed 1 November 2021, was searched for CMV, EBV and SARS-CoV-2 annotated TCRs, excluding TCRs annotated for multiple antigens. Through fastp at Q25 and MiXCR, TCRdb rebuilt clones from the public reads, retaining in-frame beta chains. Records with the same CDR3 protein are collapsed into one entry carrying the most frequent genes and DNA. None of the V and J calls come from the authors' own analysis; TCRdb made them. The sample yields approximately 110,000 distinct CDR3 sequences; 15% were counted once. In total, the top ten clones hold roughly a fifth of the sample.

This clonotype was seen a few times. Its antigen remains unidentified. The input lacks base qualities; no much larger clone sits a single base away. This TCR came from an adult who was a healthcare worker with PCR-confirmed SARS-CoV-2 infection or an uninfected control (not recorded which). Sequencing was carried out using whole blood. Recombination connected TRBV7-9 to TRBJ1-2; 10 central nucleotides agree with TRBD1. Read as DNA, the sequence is TGTGCCAGCAGCTGGGACAGGGGTATCTATGGCTACACCTTC. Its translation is CASSWDRGIYGYTF.